The rows below give T cell receptor beta chains drawn from one sample of a study of T cells in Graves' hyperthyroidism and ophthalmopathy. Via MiXCR, TCRdb re-called the multiplex PCR reads, giving one row per CDR3 protein. The top ten hold around 61% of the sample, which has 250,000 to 350,000 distinct CDR3 sequences, approximately 15% seen once. Sequenced: blood. The receptors originated from a woman aged 60-70 years with Graves' ophthalmopathy. Both conserved end residues are part of each CDR3. The D gene is left open where the match is weak. The size entry is marked missing in some rows and otherwise reads once, few, many or a size class.

TRBJ1-2 | TRBV5-4 | 14 | - | - | CASSLKRENYGYTF | TGTGCCAGCAGTTTGAAACGGGAGAACTATGGCTACACCTTC
TRBJ2-7 | TRBV5-1 | 15 | many | - | CASTPIGAVRGEQYF | TGCGCCAGCACCCCCATAGGAGCGGTACGGGGCGAGCAGTACTTC
TRBJ2-7 | TRBV11-2 | 15 | once | - | CASSLGPGHQYEQYF | TGTGCCAGCAGCTTAGGACCCGGACACCAGTACGAGCAGTACTTC
TRBJ2-1 | TRBV12-3/TRBV12-4 | 13 | - | - | CASSLISYNEQFF | TGTGCCAGCAGTTTAATTTCCTACAATGAGCAGTTCTTC
TRBJ2-7 | TRBV20-1 | 15 | many | - | CSASWRGQRAYEQYF | TGCAGTGCTAGTTGGAGGGGGCAAAGGGCCTACGAGCAGTACTTC
TRBJ2-7 | TRBV3-1 | 15 | many | - | CASSSRSGVAYEQYF | TGTGCCAGCAGCTCGCGGTCAGGGGTAGCCTACGAGCAGTACTTC
TRBJ2-3 | TRBV9 | 16 | - | TRBD2 | CASSRELAGITDTQYF | TGTGCCAGCAGCAGGGAACTAGCGGGAATCACAGATACGCAGTATTTT
TRBJ2-7 | TRBV7-8 | 15 | many | TRBD1 | CASSSGTGIAYEQYF | TGTGCCAGCAGCTCCGGGACAGGGATTGCCTACGAGCAGTACTTC
TRBJ1-6 | TRBV7-2 | 12 | - | - | CASNHRASPLHF | TGTGCCAGCAACCACCGGGCTTCACCCCTCCACTTT
TRBJ2-1 | TRBV20-1 | 15 | - | TRBD2 | CSAAHRDYRGNEQFF | TGCAGTGCTGCTCACCGGGACTACCGAGGCAATGAGCAGTTCTTC
TRBJ1-2 | TRBV5-6 | 13 | - | TRBD1 | CASSPGTESGYTF | TGTGCCAGCAGCCCCGGGACAGAAAGCGGCTACACCTTC
TRBJ1-6 | TRBV27 | 15 | many | - | CASSFLDPARTPLHF | TGTGCCAGCAGTTTTTTGGACCCCGCGAGAACACCCCTCCACTTT